The 5 T cell receptor beta chains given below trace back to one sample, sequenced in a study of blood T cell repertoires in COVID-19. Here immunoSEQ multiplex PCR was the method, and the copy in TCRdb shows in-frame clones only, minus some. In the table there are approximately 190,000 clones, 84% of which are singletons. Sequencing was done on a sample of peripheral blood. Every receptor here comes from a woman in her sixties or seventies with active or convalescent COVID-19.

This chain connects TRBV19 to TRBJ2-3; TRBD2 agrees at 10 bases. V shed 6 bases, J shed 6 bases, and the junction held 12 bases outside the gene matches. This CDR3 is 16 amino acids long. CDR1 LNHDA and CDR2 SQIVND come from the germline V gene (reference sequence). CDR3 bases: TGTGCCAGTAGGATTCTAGCGGGAGATCGGGGGGATACGCAGTATTTT. It encodes CASRILAGDRGDTQYF. The whole variable domain, filled in from reference TRBV19 and TRBJ2-3, reads DGGITQSPKYLFRKEGQNVTLSCEQNLNHDAMYWYRQDPGQGLRLIYYSQIVNDFQKGDIAEGYSVSREKKESFPLTVTSAQKNPTAFYLCASRILAGDRGDTQYFGPGTRLTVL.

The V call is TRBV7-8, the J call TRBJ2-1; 9 nucleotides agree with TRBD2. Per germline, CDR1 SGHVS and CDR2 FQNEAQ. The CDR3 contains 15 residues. Germline trimming cut 3 bases from V and 9 bases from J; bases unmatched to any gene: 9. This CDR3 reads CASSLDLAGTGEQFF. CDR3 DNA: TGTGCCAGCAGCTTGGACCTAGCGGGAACAGGTGAGCAGTTCTTC.

J is TRBJ1-5 and V is TRBV2; possible D gene TRBD1, 6 bases. This CDR3 region has 14 residues. CDR1 SNHLY and CDR2 FYNNEI come from the germline V gene. V was pared by 7 bases and J by 5 bases, with 15 bases between. The chain's CDR3 is CASKGRGAYQPQHF. CDR3 DNA sequence: TGTGCCAGCAAGGGCAGGGGAGCTTATCAGCCCCAGCATTTT.

The chain is built from TRBV4-1 and TRBJ2-3, with 10 bases aligning to TRBD2. The junction had 9 bases not matched to a gene; V was cut back by 2 bases and J by 4 bases. CDR1 MGHRA and CDR2 YSYEKL come from the germline V gene. The CDR3 spans 17 residues. This chain's CDR3 is CASSQLPGLAMADTQYF. CDR3 nucleotide sequence: TGCGCCAGCAGCCAATTACCGGGACTAGCGATGGCAGATACGCAGTATTTT.

The CDR3 reads CATSRDYGGTTGEADTQYF. The CDR3 bases are TGTGCCACCAGCAGAGATTATGGAGGGACCACAGGGGAAGCAGATACGCAGTATTTT. The chain recombines TRBV15 with TRBJ2-3, with D perhaps matching TRBD1 (7 bases). CDR3 length equals 19 residues. CDR1 and CDR2 (germline): LNHNV, YYDKDF (reference sequence). V lost 0 bases and J 4 bases, leaving 23 bases between the germline ends.